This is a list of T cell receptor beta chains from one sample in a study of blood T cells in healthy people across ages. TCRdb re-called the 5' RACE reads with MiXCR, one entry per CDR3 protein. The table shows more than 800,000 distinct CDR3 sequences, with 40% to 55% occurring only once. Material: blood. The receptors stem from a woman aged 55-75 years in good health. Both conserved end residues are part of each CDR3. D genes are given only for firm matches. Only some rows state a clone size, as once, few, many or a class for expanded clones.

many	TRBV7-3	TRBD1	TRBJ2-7	CASSVQGYEQYF	TGTGCCAGCAGCGTACAGGGGTATGAGCAGTACTTC
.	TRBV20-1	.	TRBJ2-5	CSASALLQGKGETQYF	TGCAGTGCTAGTGCCCTTCTACAGGGAAAGGGGGAGACCCAGTACTTC
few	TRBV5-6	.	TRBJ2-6	CASSLYPSPFSGANVLTF	TGTGCCAGCAGCTTGTACCCTAGTCCATTCTCTGGGGCCAACGTCCTGACTTTC
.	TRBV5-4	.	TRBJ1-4	CASSPSGPNEKLFF	TGTGCCAGCAGCCCCTCGGGCCCCAATGAAAAACTGTTTTTT
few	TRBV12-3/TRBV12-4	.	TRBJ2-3	CASRRVDTQYF	TGTGCCAGCAGGCGTGTTGATACGCAGTATTTT
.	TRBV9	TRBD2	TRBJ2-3	CASTQAEGLGDTQYF	TGTGCCAGCACCCAGGCTGAGGGACTAGGAGATACGCAGTATTTT
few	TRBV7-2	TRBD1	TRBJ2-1	CASSYTGGAGNEQFF	TGTGCCAGCAGCTACACAGGGGGCGCAGGGAATGAGCAGTTCTTC
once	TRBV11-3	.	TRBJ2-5	CASSLGQGRPQETQYF	TGTGCCAGCAGCTTAGGGCAGGGGAGGCCCCAAGAGACCCAGTACTTC
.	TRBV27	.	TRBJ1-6	CASRGTVTPLHF	TGTGCCAGCAGGGGCACAGTTACACCCCTCCACTTT
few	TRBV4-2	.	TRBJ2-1	CASSQVQDNEQFF	TGTGCCAGCAGCCAAGTCCAGGACAATGAGCAGTTCTTC
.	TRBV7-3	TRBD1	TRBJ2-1	CASSLTPTGGSYEQFF	TGTGCCAGCAGCTTAACTCCGACAGGGGGCTCGTATGAGCAGTTCTTC
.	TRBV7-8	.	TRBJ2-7	CASSPRRAASYEQYF	TGTGCCAGCAGCCCTCGCAGGGCCGCATCCTACGAGCAGTACTTC
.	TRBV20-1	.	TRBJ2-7	CSASNPLSSYEQYF	TGCAGTGCTAGTAACCCGCTCAGCTCCTACGAGCAGTACTTC